These 8 T cell receptor beta chains share one sample of origin, sequenced in a study of graft-versus-host responses after intestinal transplantation. Some clones are missing from TCRdb's copy, which holds only in-frame ones; the method was immunoSEQ multiplex PCR. The table has about 35,000 clones, around 94% seen once. This sample comprised PBMCs, obtained 16 days after intestinal transplant. Receptor source: a human patient who received an intestinal transplant, so some T cells may come from the graft donor.

This rearrangement joins TRBV19 to TRBJ2-1, with D perhaps matching TRBD2 (6 bases). The germline V and J ends were trimmed by 5 bases and 6 bases, with 17 bases remaining between them. This CDR3 region has 15 residues. Germline CDR1 reads LNHDA; CDR2 reads SQIVND (reference sequence). This CDR3 is CASSPDGGTGNEQFF. In DNA, the CDR3 is TGTGCCAGTAGTCCCGACGGAGGGACGGGCAATGAGCAGTTCTTC.

This clone has a handful of counts. V gene TRBV21-1 combines with J gene TRBJ2-7; TRBD2 reflects the table's D call only, with no check against the DNA. TRBV21-1 is deemed a pseudogene. This CDR3 has 19 amino acids. For the CDR3, the DNA is TGTGCCAGCAGCAAAGCTACGGGGACTAGCGGTTTTTGGGCCTACGAGCAGTACTTC. Amino acid sequence: CASSKATGTSGFWAYEQYF.

This clone was seen a single time. J is TRBJ2-7 and V is TRBV27; 12 bases agree with TRBD2. This CDR3 comprises 15 residues. Losses at the gene ends were 5 bases for V and 5 bases for J; bases not matched to a gene: 7. Looked up from germline, CDR1 is MNHEY and CDR2 is SMNVEV (reference sequence). CDR3 sequence (DNA): TGTGCCAGCAGTCAATCTGGACTAGCGGGAAACGAGCAGTACTTC. Its translation is CASSQSGLAGNEQYF.

The chain joins TRBV2 to TRBJ1-1; weak D call: TRBD1 (6 bases). Germline CDR1 is SNHLY and CDR2 is FYNNEI. Trimming took off 1 base at V and 1 base at J, with 10 bases between the two ends. CDR3 length: 15 amino acids. CDR3 DNA: TGTGCCAGCAGTGAAGTTGTGGGGGCGAACACTGAAGCTTTCTTT. The encoded protein is CASSEVVGANTEAFF.

This chain connects TRBV9 to TRBJ2-1, with 7 nucleotides matching TRBD2. The CDR3 length is 16 residues. CDR1 and CDR2 from the germline V gene are SGDLS and YYNGEE. V shed 0 bases and J 5 bases; nucleotides not matched to a gene: 8. CDR3 coding DNA: TGTGCCAGCAGCGTAGGGCTCAGGCTAGCGGACAATGAGCAGTTCTTC. Translated, it gives CASSVGLRLADNEQFF. The full variable domain, completed using reference TRBV9 and TRBJ2-1, is DSGVTQTPKHLITATGQRVTLRCSPRSGDLSVYWYQQSLDQGLQFLIQYYNGEERAKGNILERFSAQQFPDLHSELNLSSLELGDSALYFCASSVGLRLADNEQFFGPGTRLTVL.

The V gene is TRBV19, the J gene TRBJ2-7; a possible D gene is TRBD2 (6 bases). The germline CDR1 and CDR2 sequences are LNHDA and SQIVND (reference sequence). The CDR3 runs to 14 residues. The ends were cut back, 6 bases at V and 2 bases at J, with 14 bases in the middle. The CDR3 sequence: CASSPRRAPYEQYF. The CDR3 bases are TGTGCCAGTAGCCCGCGGAGGGCACCCTACGAGCAGTACTTC. The full variable domain, completed using reference TRBV19 and TRBJ2-7, is DGGITQSPKYLFRKEGQNVTLSCEQNLNHDAMYWYRQDPGQGLRLIYYSQIVNDFQKGDIAEGYSVSREKKESFPLTVTSAQKNPTAFYLCASSPRRAPYEQYFGPGTRLTVT.

This clone was observed once. In DNA form, the CDR3 reads TGTGCCAGCAGCGAAAGGGGGACAGGGGCTTCACCCCTCCACTTT. As protein: CASSERGTGASPLHF. The chain combines TRBV9 with TRBJ1-6, with 10 bases matching TRBD1. The CDR3 consists of 15 residues. CDR1 SGDLS and CDR2 YYNGEE come from the germline V gene. Trimming cost V 3 bases and J 9 bases; bases outside gene matches: 6.

This chain links TRBV28 with TRBJ1-3; TRBD1 matches at 8 bases. Germline assignment: CDR1 MDHEN and CDR2 SYDVKM. The CDR3 totals 16 residues. J gave up 0 bases and V 2 bases, and 3 bases lay outside the gene matches. The CDR3 DNA reads as TGTGCCAGCAGTTTAAACAGGGGGTCCTCTGGAAACACCATATATTTT. This gives the protein CASSLNRGSSGNTIYF.